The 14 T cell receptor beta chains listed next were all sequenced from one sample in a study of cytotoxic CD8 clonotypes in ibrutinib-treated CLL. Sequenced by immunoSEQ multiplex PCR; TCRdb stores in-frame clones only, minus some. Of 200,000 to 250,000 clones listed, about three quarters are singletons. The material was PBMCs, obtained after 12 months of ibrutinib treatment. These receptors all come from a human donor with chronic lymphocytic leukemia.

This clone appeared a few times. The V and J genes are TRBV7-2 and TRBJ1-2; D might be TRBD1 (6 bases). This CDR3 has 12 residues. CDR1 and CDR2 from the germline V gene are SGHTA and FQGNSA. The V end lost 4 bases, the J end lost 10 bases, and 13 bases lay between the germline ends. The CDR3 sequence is CASSSGTTSYTF. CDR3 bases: TGTGCCAGCAGCTCCGGGACAACGTCCTACACCTTC.

In DNA, the CDR3 is TGTGCCAGCAGTTCGGACCCGAATGAGCAGTTCTTC. This gives the protein CASSSDPNEQFF. The genes are TRBV27 and TRBJ2-1; no reliable D call. The germline V gene has CDR1 MNHEY and CDR2 SMNVEV (reference sequence). The CDR3 is 12 residues long. Trimming shortened V by 4 bases and J by 7 bases, and 8 bases separated the two germline ends.

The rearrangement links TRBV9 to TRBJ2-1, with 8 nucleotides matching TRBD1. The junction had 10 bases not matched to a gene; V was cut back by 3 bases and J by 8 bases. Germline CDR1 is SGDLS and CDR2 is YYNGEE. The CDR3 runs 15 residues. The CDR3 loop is CASSATGQDRDEQFF. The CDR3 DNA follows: TGTGCCAGCAGCGCGACGGGACAGGATCGCGATGAGCAGTTCTTC.

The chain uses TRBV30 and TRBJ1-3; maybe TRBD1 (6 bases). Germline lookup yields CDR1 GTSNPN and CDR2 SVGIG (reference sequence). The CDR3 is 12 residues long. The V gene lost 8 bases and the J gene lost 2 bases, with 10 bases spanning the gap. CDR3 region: CAQGQAGNTIYF. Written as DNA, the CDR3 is TGTGCCCAGGGGCAGGCTGGAAACACCATATATTTT.

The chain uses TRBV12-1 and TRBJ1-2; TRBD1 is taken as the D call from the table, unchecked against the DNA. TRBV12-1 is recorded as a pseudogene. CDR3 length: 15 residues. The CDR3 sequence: CASSCSGTVSRGYTF. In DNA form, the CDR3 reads TGTGCCAGCAGCTGCTCCGGGACAGTGTCCAGAGGCTACACCTTC.

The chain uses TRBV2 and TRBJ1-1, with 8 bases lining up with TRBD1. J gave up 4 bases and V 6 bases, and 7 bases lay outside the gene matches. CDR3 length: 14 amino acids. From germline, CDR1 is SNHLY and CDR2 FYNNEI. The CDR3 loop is CASSIRGPATEAFF. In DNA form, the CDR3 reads TGTGCCAGCAGCATCAGGGGGCCGGCCACTGAAGCTTTCTTT.

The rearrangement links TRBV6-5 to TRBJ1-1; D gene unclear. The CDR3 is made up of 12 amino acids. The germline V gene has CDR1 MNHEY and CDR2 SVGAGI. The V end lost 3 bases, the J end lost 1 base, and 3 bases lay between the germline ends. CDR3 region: CASSYRNTEAFF. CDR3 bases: TGTGCCAGCAGTTATCGGAACACTGAAGCTTTCTTT.

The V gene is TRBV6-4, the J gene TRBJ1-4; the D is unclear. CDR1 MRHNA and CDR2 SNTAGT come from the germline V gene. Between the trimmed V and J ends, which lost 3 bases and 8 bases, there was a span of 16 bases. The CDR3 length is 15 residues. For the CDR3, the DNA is TGTGCCAGCAGTGATGAAGGGATCCCCGGAGAAAAACTGTTTTTT. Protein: CASSDEGIPGEKLFF.

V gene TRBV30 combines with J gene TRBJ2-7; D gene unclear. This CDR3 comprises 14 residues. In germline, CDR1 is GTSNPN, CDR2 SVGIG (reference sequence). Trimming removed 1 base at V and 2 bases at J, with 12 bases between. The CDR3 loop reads CAWSGAGDPYEQYF. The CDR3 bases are TGTGCCTGGAGTGGGGCAGGAGATCCCTACGAGCAGTACTTC.

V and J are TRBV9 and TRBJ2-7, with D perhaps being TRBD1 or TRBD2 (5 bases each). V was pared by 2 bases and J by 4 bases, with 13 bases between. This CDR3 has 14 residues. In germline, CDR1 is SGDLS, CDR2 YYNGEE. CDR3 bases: TGTGCCAGCAGCGTTGGGACGGGGATGTACGAGCAGTACTTC. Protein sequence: CASSVGTGMYEQYF.

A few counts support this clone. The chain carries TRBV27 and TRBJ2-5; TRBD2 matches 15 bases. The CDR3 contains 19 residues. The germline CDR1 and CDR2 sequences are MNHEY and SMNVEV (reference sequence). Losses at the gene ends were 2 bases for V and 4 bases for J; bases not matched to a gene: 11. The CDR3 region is CASSLLATGLAGGGETQYF. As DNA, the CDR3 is TGTGCCAGCAGTTTACTCGCCACGGGACTAGCGGGAGGTGGAGAGACCCAGTACTTC.

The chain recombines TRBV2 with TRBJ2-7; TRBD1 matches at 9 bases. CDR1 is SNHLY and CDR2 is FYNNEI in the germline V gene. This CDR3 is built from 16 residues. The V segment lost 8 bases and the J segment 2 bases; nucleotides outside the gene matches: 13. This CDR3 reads CASWEVGQGNAYEQYF. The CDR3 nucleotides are TGTGCCAGCTGGGAGGTCGGACAGGGGAACGCCTACGAGCAGTACTTC.

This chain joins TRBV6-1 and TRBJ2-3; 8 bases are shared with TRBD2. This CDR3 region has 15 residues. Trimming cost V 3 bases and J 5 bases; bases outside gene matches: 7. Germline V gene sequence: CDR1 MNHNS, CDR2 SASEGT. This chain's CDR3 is CASSDSGRGKDTQYF. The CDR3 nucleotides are TGTGCCAGCAGTGACAGCGGGAGAGGGAAAGATACGCAGTATTTT.

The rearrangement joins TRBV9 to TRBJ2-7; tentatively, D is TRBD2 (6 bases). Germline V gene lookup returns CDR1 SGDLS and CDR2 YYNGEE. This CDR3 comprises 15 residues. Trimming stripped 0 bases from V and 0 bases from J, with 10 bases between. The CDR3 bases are TGTGCCAGCAGCGTAGGACCCGGGAGCTCCTACGAGCAGTACTTC. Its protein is CASSVGPGSSYEQYF.